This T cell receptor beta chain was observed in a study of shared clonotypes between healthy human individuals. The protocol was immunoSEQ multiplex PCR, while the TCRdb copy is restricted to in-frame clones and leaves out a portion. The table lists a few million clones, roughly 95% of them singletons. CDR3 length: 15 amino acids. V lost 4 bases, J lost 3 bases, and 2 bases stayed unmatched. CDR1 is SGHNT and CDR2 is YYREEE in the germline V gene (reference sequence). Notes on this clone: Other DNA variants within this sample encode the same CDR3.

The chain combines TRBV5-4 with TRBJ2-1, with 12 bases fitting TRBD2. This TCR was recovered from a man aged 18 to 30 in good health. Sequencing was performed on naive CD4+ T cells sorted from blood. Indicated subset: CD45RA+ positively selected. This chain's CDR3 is CASSQGLAGYNEQFF. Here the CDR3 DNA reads TGTGCCAGCAGCCAGGGACTAGCGGGCTACAATGAGCAGTTCTTC.